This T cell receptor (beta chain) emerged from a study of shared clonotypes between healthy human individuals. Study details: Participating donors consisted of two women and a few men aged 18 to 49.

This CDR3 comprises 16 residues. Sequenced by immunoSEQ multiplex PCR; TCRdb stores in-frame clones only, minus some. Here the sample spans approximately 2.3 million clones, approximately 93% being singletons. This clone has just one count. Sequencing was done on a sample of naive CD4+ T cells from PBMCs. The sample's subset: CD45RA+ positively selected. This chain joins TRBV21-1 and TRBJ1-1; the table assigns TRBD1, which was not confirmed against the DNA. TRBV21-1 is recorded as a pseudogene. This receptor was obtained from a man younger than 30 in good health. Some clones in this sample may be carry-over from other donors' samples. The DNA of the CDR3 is TGTGCCAGCAGTATTAGGGAACAGGGGGCTGACACTGAAGCTTTCTTT. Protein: CASSIREQGADTEAFF.